The rows below give T cell receptor beta chains drawn from one sample of a study of radiotherapy plus CTLA-4 blockade in lung cancer. Clones were sequenced by immunoSEQ multiplex PCR, and TCRdb holds only the in-frame ones, with some missing. The table includes 1,500 to 2,000 clones, more than 70% detected once. The sample consisted of tumor tissue, taken from a patient treated with radiotherapy plus ipilimumab. The origin of the receptors is a human donor with non-small cell lung cancer who had a complete response to radiotherapy plus ipilimumab. CDR3s include the opening cysteine and the closing phenylalanine or tryptophan. D genes are given only for firm matches. The size of a clone is reported for some rows only, either as once, few or many, or as a class for expanded clones.

D | size | J | V | CDR3 | DNA
TRBD2 | NA | TRBJ2-1 | TRBV29-1 | CSVDPYTGTSNDNEQFF | TGCAGCGTTGACCCCTATACCGGGACTAGTAACGATAATGAGCAGTTCTTC
NA | NA | TRBJ1-6 | TRBV4-1 | CASSPVFGYSPLHF | TGCGCCAGCAGCCCCGTATTTGGTTATTCACCCCTCCACTTT
NA | NA | TRBJ1-2 | TRBV6-1 | CASSGVSARGNGYTF | TGTGCCAGCAGCGGGGTCTCAGCGAGGGGGAATGGCTACACCTTC
NA | NA | TRBJ2-5 | TRBV12-5 | CASGTTDQETQYF | TGTGCTAGTGGCACCACAGACCAAGAGACCCAGTACTTC
TRBD2 | NA | TRBJ2-3 | TRBV30 | CACPRTSGTDTQYF | TGTGCCTGCCCCCGGACTAGCGGCACAGATACGCAGTATTTT
TRBD1 | NA | TRBJ2-7 | TRBV28 | CASTKPGGTGYEQYF | TGTGCCAGCACCAAACCGGGCGGGACAGGCTACGAGCAGTACTTC
TRBD1 | NA | TRBJ1-2 | TRBV4-2 | CASSRVEGRQGNYGYTF | TGTGCCAGCAGCCGGGTCGAAGGGCGACAGGGGAACTATGGCTACACCTTC
TRBD2 | NA | TRBJ2-1 | TRBV9 | CASSVFSGSNNEQFF | TGTGCCAGCAGCGTTTTTAGCGGGAGCAATAATGAGCAGTTCTTC
TRBD1 | once | TRBJ1-1 | TRBV5-4 | CASSQRQGSNTEAFF | TGTGCCAGCAGCCAAAGACAGGGGTCGAACACTGAAGCTTTCTTT
NA | NA | TRBJ1-2 | TRBV7-9 | CASSQRTVRVNYGYTF | TGTGCTAGCAGCCAAAGGACAGTTCGGGTGAACTATGGCTACACCTTC
TRBD1 | NA | TRBJ2-1 | TRBV9 | CASSASGTEYNEQFF | TGTGCCAGCAGCGCCTCCGGGACAGAGTACAATGAGCAGTTCTTC
TRBD1 | NA | TRBJ2-7 | TRBV25-1 | CASSFGQGTYEQYF | TGTGCCAGCTCCTTCGGACAGGGGACCTACGAGCAGTACTTC
NA | few | TRBJ2-5 | TRBV5-1 | CASWRGGAGDETQYF | TGCGCCAGCTGGCGTGGGGGGGCGGGAGATGAGACCCAGTACTTC
NA | few | TRBJ1-4 | TRBV29-1 | CSVPGQSNEKLFF | TGCAGCGTACCCGGACAGTCGAATGAAAAACTGTTTTTT
NA | NA | TRBJ2-2 | TRBV5-1 | CASSITGEGTGELFF | TGCGCCAGCAGCATTACAGGGGAGGGCACCGGGGAGCTGTTTTTT
TRBD2 | NA | TRBJ2-1 | TRBV18 | CASSTGGSSYNEQFF | TGTGCCAGCTCAACGGGAGGTTCATCCTACAATGAGCAGTTCTTC
NA | NA | TRBJ2-3 | TRBV10-2 | CASTEVGGGGDTQYF | TGCGCCAGCACCGAGGTCGGGGGCGGGGGAGATACGCAGTATTTT
NA | NA | TRBJ1-3 | TRBV30 | CAWSVREVLTRNTIYF | TGTGCCTGGAGTGTACGGGAAGTCCTGACCCGAAACACCATATATTTT
NA | NA | TRBJ2-5 | TRBV19 | CASSMGTASKTQYF | TGTGCCAGTAGTATGGGGACGGCGTCCAAGACCCAGTACTTC
NA | few | TRBJ1-1 | TRBV18 | CASSPQGWMNTEAFF | TGTGCCAGCTCACCACAGGGTTGGATGAACACTGAAGCTTTCTTT
NA | few | TRBJ2-2 | TRBV7-9 | CASSPENTGELFF | TGTGCCAGCAGCCCCGAGAACACCGGGGAGCTGTTTTTT
NA | NA | TRBJ2-5 | TRBV5-1 | CASSLVRVETQYF | TGCGCCAGCAGCTTGGTCAGGGTGGAGACCCAGTACTTC
NA | NA | TRBJ1-5 | TRBV18 | CASSRGMYQPQHF | TGTGCCAGCTCACGAGGGATGTATCAGCCCCAGCATTTT
NA | NA | TRBJ2-2 | TRBV29-1 | CSVRINWTPAGELFF | TGCAGCGTTCGCATTAACTGGACACCGGCCGGGGAGCTGTTTTTT
NA | NA | TRBJ2-6 | TRBV19 | CASSTQGTGANVLTF | TGTGCCAGTAGTACCCAGGGGACTGGGGCCAACGTCCTGACTTTC
TRBD1 | NA | TRBJ2-5 | TRBV11-3 | CASSSPGTGGFAQETQYF | TGTGCCAGCAGCAGCCCCGGGACAGGGGGTTTCGCACAAGAGACCCAGTACTTC
TRBD1 | NA | TRBJ2-2 | TRBV27 | CASTSGVGTGNTGELFF | TGTGCCAGCACTTCTGGGGTAGGGACAGGGAACACCGGGGAGCTGTTTTTT
TRBD2 | NA | TRBJ2-3 | TRBV18 | CASSRTSGTSTDTQYF | TGTGCCAGCTCACGGACTAGCGGGACTAGCACAGATACGCAGTATTTT
TRBD1 | once | TRBJ1-6 | TRBV5-1 | CASSIGTAGNSPLHF | TGCGCCAGCAGCATCGGGACAGCAGGAAATTCACCCCTCCACTTT
TRBD1 | NA | TRBJ2-7 | TRBV28 | CASSTPGQGVHEQYF | TGTGCCAGCAGCACGCCGGGACAGGGAGTCCACGAGCAGTACTTC
NA | NA | TRBJ1-2 | TRBV5-1 | CASSGESGLRGYTF | TGCGCCAGCAGCGGAGAATCAGGGTTGAGAGGCTACACCTTC
NA | NA | TRBJ2-1 | TRBV18 | CASSMDLGVVVVSEQFF | TGTGCCAGCTCAATGGACCTCGGGGTTGTCGTCGTGAGCGAGCAGTTCTTC
NA | NA | TRBJ1-5 | TRBV5-1 | CASSFRPGETQHF | TGCGCCAGCAGCTTTCGGCCCGGCGAGACCCAGCATTTT
TRBD1 | once | TRBJ2-1 | TRBV7-2 | CASSITGTGANEQFF | TGTGCCAGCAGCATAACCGGGACAGGGGCGAATGAGCAGTTCTTC
NA | NA | TRBJ2-5 | TRBV16 | CASSDETWITVDETQYF | TGTGCCAGCAGTGATGAGACCTGGATCACCGTCGACGAGACCCAGTACTTC
TRBD2 | NA | TRBJ2-1 | TRBV4-3 | CASRELAGGYNEQFF | TGCGCCAGCAGGGAACTAGCGGGAGGTTACAATGAGCAGTTCTTC
NA | NA | TRBJ1-2 | TRBV27 | CASTSWGTEDYGYTF | TGTGCCAGCACCTCCTGGGGGACGGAGGATTATGGCTACACCTTC
TRBD1 | once | TRBJ1-2 | TRBV19 | CSLDRLTNYGYTF | TGTAGCTTGGACAGGCTTACTAACTATGGCTACACCTTC
NA | NA | TRBJ2-4 | TRBV4-3 | CASSQDSSRPLAKNIQYF | TGCGCCAGCAGCCAAGATTCGAGCCGACCACTAGCCAAAAACATTCAGTACTTC
TRBD1 | NA | TRBJ1-6 | TRBV15 | CATSSDRGLSPLHF | TGTGCCACCAGCAGCGACAGGGGGCTTTCACCCCTCCACTTT
NA | NA | TRBJ2-3 | TRBV19 | CASKRGPYTDTQYF | TGTGCCAGTAAACGGGGGCCTTACACAGATACGCAGTATTTT
TRBD1 | NA | TRBJ2-2 | TRBV19 | CASRPGTGSSGELFF | TGTGCCAGTAGACCCGGGACAGGGTCTAGCGGGGAGCTGTTTTTT
TRBD2 | NA | TRBJ2-3 | TRBV5-4 | CASSPSGGSTDTQYF | TGTGCCAGCAGCCCGAGCGGGGGGAGCACAGATACGCAGTATTTT